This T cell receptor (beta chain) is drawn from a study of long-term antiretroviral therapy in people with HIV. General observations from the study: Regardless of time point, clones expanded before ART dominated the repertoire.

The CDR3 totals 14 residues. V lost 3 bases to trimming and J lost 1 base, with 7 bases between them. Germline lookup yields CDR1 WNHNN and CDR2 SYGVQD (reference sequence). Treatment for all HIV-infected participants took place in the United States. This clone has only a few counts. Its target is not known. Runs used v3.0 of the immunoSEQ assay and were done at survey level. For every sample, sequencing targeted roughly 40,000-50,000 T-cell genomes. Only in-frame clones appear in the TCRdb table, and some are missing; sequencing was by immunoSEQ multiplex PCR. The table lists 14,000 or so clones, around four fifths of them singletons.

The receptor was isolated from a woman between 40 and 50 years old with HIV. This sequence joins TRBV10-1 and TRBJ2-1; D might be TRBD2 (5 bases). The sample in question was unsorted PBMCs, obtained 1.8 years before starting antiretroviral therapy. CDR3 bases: TGCGCCAGCAGTGAATGGGAGTCCTACAATGAGCAGTTCTTC. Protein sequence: CASSEWESYNEQFF.